Shown below are 22 T cell receptor beta chains from a single sample sequenced in a study of blood T cell repertoires in COVID-19. Measured with immunoSEQ multiplex PCR; TCRdb has only the in-frame clones, and not every one. The sample yields 70,000 to 95,000 clones, just over 85% seen once. Sequencing was carried out using peripheral blood. All receptors come from a woman aged 80 or older with acute or convalescent COVID-19.

The chain joins TRBV19 to TRBJ1-5; the match to TRBD1 covers 9 bases. V dropped 5 bases and J dropped 9; count of bases not matched to a gene: 11. The CDR3 extends over 15 amino acids. Germline values: CDR1 LNHDA, CDR2 SQIVND (reference sequence). This CDR3 is CASSSPGQGMWPQHF. In DNA, the CDR3 is TGTGCCAGTAGTTCACCGGGACAGGGTATGTGGCCCCAGCATTTT.

V is TRBV7-9 and J is TRBJ2-1; 7 bases align to TRBD1. The CDR3 runs to 15 residues. After removal of 5 bases from V and 5 bases from J, the junction contained 9 bases not matched to a gene. Germline CDR1 and CDR2: SEHNR and FQNEAQ (reference sequence). The CDR3 is CASSRGQPLHNEQFF. DNA of the CDR3: TGTGCCAGCAGCAGGGGACAGCCACTACACAATGAGCAGTTCTTC.

The chain couples TRBV30 to TRBJ1-2; D perhaps matches TRBD1 (5 bases). The CDR3 has 14 amino acids. Per the germline V gene, CDR1 is GTSNPN and CDR2 is SVGIG (reference sequence). V shed 3 bases and J shed 4 bases, with 15 bases lying between them. The CDR3 is CAWRPPGRGYGYTF. The CDR3 DNA follows: TGTGCCTGGAGGCCCCCGGGGAGGGGCTATGGCTACACCTTC.

This sequence joins TRBV6-2 or TRBV6-3 and TRBJ2-7, with TRBD1 matching over 8 bases. Germline assignment: CDR1 MNHEY and CDR2 SVGEGT. V dropped 2 bases and J dropped 7; count of bases not matched to a gene: 10. This CDR3 has 15 amino acids. CDR3 residues: CASSYNWDRLQEQYF. The CDR3 nucleotides are TGTGCCAGCAGTTACAACTGGGACAGGCTCCAAGAGCAGTACTTC.

This clone was seen a single time. The chain uses TRBV25-1 and TRBJ2-3, with a possible D match to TRBD1 (6 bases). Germline V gene lookup returns CDR1 MGHDK and CDR2 SYGVNS. This CDR3 contains 12 residues. V was pared by 1 base and J by 9 bases, with 8 bases between. In DNA form, the CDR3 reads TGTGCCAGCAGTGAATGGGGGACAACGCAGTATTTT. Translating it yields CASSEWGTTQYF. The variable domain in full, with the rest retrieved from reference TRBV25-1 and TRBJ2-3, is EADIYQTPRYLVIGTGKKITLECSQTMGHDKMYWYQQDPGMELHLIHYSYGVNSTEKGDLSSESTVSRIRTEHFPLTLESARPSHTSQYLCASSEWGTTQYFGPGTRLTVL.

The chain uses TRBV9 and TRBJ1-4; D gene uncertain. CDR1 and CDR2 from the germline V gene are SGDLS and YYNGEE. The CDR3 is made up of 14 amino acids. V dropped 0 bases and J dropped 5 bases, with 8 bases sitting between them. In DNA form, the CDR3 reads TGTGCCAGCAGCGTAGATCCAGGAAATGAAAAACTGTTTTTT. Translating it yields CASSVDPGNEKLFF.

The rearrangement uses TRBV29-1 and TRBJ2-3, with 11 positions matching TRBD1. Germline V CDR1 and CDR2: SQVTM, ANQGSEA. V trimming: 7 bases; J trimming: 3 bases; junction bases outside the gene matches: 9. This CDR3 comprises 15 residues. The CDR3 sequence: CSAGTGQGATDTQYF. In nucleotides, the CDR3 is TGCAGCGCCGGAACCGGACAGGGGGCGACAGATACGCAGTATTTT.

The chain links TRBV11-2 to TRBJ2-3; D might be TRBD1 (5 bases). V was cut by 4 bases and J by 9 bases, with 17 bases left in between. The length of the CDR3 is 14 residues. Germline loops: CDR1 SGHAT, CDR2 FQNNGV. In DNA, the CDR3 is TGTGCCAGCAGCTCCACAGGACCGGTCCAAACGCAGTATTTT. This codes for CASSSTGPVQTQYF.

This clone was seen only a few times. The chain links TRBV6-2 or TRBV6-3 to TRBJ1-5, with a tentative D call TRBD1 (6 bases). This CDR3 has 14 residues. Germline lookup yields CDR1 MNHEY and CDR2 SVGEGT. V was clipped by 6 bases and J by 5 bases, with 14 bases between them. The CDR3 DNA follows: TGTGCCAGCAGCCGCGGACAGTTGGATCAGCCCCAGCATTTT. This encodes CASSRGQLDQPQHF.

The V call is TRBV5-1, the J call TRBJ2-7; 10 nucleotides align to TRBD2. Germline CDR1 and CDR2: SGHRS and YFSETQ. This CDR3 has 15 residues. V trimming: 1 base; J trimming: 3 bases; junction bases outside the gene matches: 4. CDR3 loop: CASSLLSSGSYEQYF. The CDR3 DNA follows: TGCGCCAGCAGCTTGTTATCTAGCGGGAGCTACGAGCAGTACTTC.

The chain combines TRBV18 with TRBJ2-5; D perhaps matches TRBD2 (6 bases). With 8 bases removed from V and 3 bases from J, the gap between germline ends came to 16 bases. The CDR3 is made up of 14 amino acids. The V gene's germline CDR1 is KGHSH and CDR2 LQKENI. The CDR3 region is CASTPGLGEETQYF. In DNA, the CDR3 is TGTGCCAGCACGCCGGGACTCGGTGAAGAGACCCAGTACTTC.

The V gene is TRBV5-4, the J gene TRBJ2-1; possible D gene TRBD1, 6 bases. The CDR3 has 15 residues. CDR1 is SGHNT, CDR2 YYREEE, per germline (reference sequence). V was pared by 5 bases and J by 0 bases, with 12 bases between. The CDR3: CASSPGQSSYNEQFF. CDR3 DNA sequence: TGTGCCAGCAGTCCGGGACAAAGCTCCTACAATGAGCAGTTCTTC.

V gene TRBV19 combines with J gene TRBJ2-3; D ambiguous. Germline assignment: CDR1 LNHDA and CDR2 SQIVND (reference sequence). The CDR3 spans 13 residues. The ends were cut back, 4 bases at V and 3 bases at J, with 8 bases in the middle. Written as DNA, the CDR3 is TGTGCCAGTAGTAGTCCCAATACAGATACGCAGTATTTT. As protein: CASSSPNTDTQYF.

Here the CDR3 reads CASIRDSQETQYF. The CDR3 nucleotides read TGTGCCAGCATCAGGGACAGCCAAGAGACCCAGTACTTC. The rearrangement links TRBV7-9 to TRBJ2-5, with 7 bases aligning to TRBD1. CDR3 size: 13 residues. V trimming: 7 bases; J trimming: 1 base; junction bases outside the gene matches: 3. Germline V lookup: CDR1 SEHNR, CDR2 FQNEAQ (reference sequence).

The chain carries TRBV5-6 and TRBJ1-1; D unclear. The germline gives CDR1 SGHDT, CDR2 YYEEEE. This CDR3 comprises 13 residues. V lost 0 bases and J 6 bases, leaving 9 bases between the germline ends. As DNA, the CDR3 is TGTGCCAGCAGCTTGGGAGGCAGCCCTGAAGCTTTCTTT. Amino acids: CASSLGGSPEAFF.

This sequence joins TRBV29-1 and TRBJ2-3; tentatively, D is TRBD2 (5 bases). The CDR3 covers 13 residues. Trimming removed 5 bases from V and 2 bases from J, with 11 bases in between. Germline CDR1 is SQVTM and CDR2 is ANQGSEA. The CDR3 loop is CSVTRDLTDTQYF. Here the CDR3 DNA reads TGCAGCGTTACTAGAGATCTCACAGATACGCAGTATTTT.

This clone appeared once. This rearrangement joins TRBV4-1 to TRBJ2-3; 13 bases fit TRBD2. Looked up from germline, CDR1 is MGHRA and CDR2 is YSYEKL. Unmatched junction bases numbered 12, after V lost 4 bases and J lost 2 bases. The CDR3 totals 19 residues. The DNA for the CDR3 is TGCGCCAGCAGCCTGAAAAATTCTGGGACTAGCGGGATCACAGATACGCAGTATTTT. Translating gives CASSLKNSGTSGITDTQYF.

The rearrangement links TRBV27 to TRBJ2-1; D perhaps matches TRBD1 (5 bases). The germline V gene has CDR1 MNHEY and CDR2 SMNVEV (reference sequence). V was clipped by 9 bases and J by 6 bases, with 15 bases between them. This CDR3 is built from 13 residues. The CDR3 sequence: CASGSGWGNEQFF. The CDR3 DNA follows: TGTGCCAGTGGATCAGGGTGGGGCAATGAGCAGTTCTTC.

J is TRBJ1-2 and V is TRBV6-1; D remains unclear. V shed 3 bases and J shed 4 bases, with 12 bases lying between them. Germline V gene sequence: CDR1 MNHNS, CDR2 SASEGT. The CDR3 has 14 amino acids. CDR3 coding DNA: TGTGCCAGCAGTGATGGCCAGGAACTCTATGGCTACACCTTC. Its translation: CASSDGQELYGYTF.

The rearrangement joins TRBV19 to TRBJ2-7, with 10 bases fitting TRBD2. This CDR3 has 15 amino acids. From germline, CDR1 is LNHDA and CDR2 SQIVND (reference sequence). V shed 1 base and J 6 bases; nucleotides not matched to a gene: 6. The DNA of the CDR3 is TGTGCCAGTAGTATAGTTGGGACTAGCGTACGCGAGCAGTACTTC. This translates into CASSIVGTSVREQYF.

In its sample, this clone was seen a few times. The rearrangement joins TRBV7-9 to TRBJ2-2; the D gene is possibly TRBD2 (6 bases). Looked up from germline, CDR1 is SEHNR and CDR2 is FQNEAQ (reference sequence). V was shortened by 5 bases and J by 1 base, with 14 bases between the two germline ends. The CDR3 loop spans 16 amino acids. DNA for the CDR3: TGTGCCAGCAGCACGCCCGGGACTCAGAACACCGGGGAGCTGTTTTTT. Protein product: CASSTPGTQNTGELFF. Using reference TRBV7-9 and TRBJ2-2 for the parts outside the CDR3, the full variable domain is DTGVSQNPRHKITKRGQNVTFRCDPISEHNRLYWYRQTLGQGPEFLTYFQNEAQLEKSRLLSDRFSAERPKGSFSTLEIQRTEQGDSAMYLCASSTPGTQNTGELFFGEGSRLTVL.

This clone was seen just once. The rearrangement uses TRBV9 and TRBJ1-2; TRBD1 agrees at 9 bases. This CDR3 has 14 residues. With 2 bases clipped from V and 2 bases from J, the junction kept 1 base outside the gene matches. Germline-derived CDR1 and CDR2 are SGDLS and YYNGEE. CDR3 region: CASSVGQGNYGYTF. The CDR3 region has the DNA TGTGCCAGCAGCGTGGGACAGGGAAACTATGGCTACACCTTC.